The rows below give T cell receptor beta chains drawn from one sample of a study of tumor-infiltrating lymphocytes in oesophageal squamous cell carcinoma. MiXCR, applied by TCRdb to the PCR reads, yields one record per CDR3 protein. The sample consists of over 20,000 distinct CDR3 sequences, more than 30% of them appearing once. Sequencing was performed on esophageal tumor tissue. These receptors were obtained from a male donor with esophageal squamous cell carcinoma. Both conserved end residues are part of each CDR3. D genes are given only for firm matches. Not every row has a clone size; where given, it reads once, few, many or a size class.

len	v_gene	abundance	j_gene	d_gene	CDR3aa	CDR3nt
15	TRBV19	.	TRBJ1-5	.	CASSIEQGRIQPQHF	TGTGCCAGTAGTATAGAACAAGGAAGGATTCAGCCCCAGCATTTT
17	TRBV7-3	medium-sized	TRBJ2-2	.	CASSLSGFSSNTGELFF	TGTGCCAGCAGCTTATCGGGGTTTAGCTCGAACACCGGGGAGCTGTTTTTT
15	TRBV7-2	few	TRBJ1-1	.	CASSSSGVGNTEAFF	TGTGCCAGCAGCTCGTCAGGGGTCGGGAACACTGAAGCTTTCTTT
9	TRBV10-1	many	TRBJ1-1	.	CASSALAFF	TGCGCCAGCAGCGCACTGGCTTTCTTT
13	TRBV10-3	many	TRBJ2-1	.	CAISAGGRDEQFF	TGTGCCATCAGTGCCGGGGGCCGAGATGAGCAGTTCTTC
14	TRBV7-9	many	TRBJ1-4	.	CASSLRTANEKLFF	TGTGCCAGCAGCTTGCGGACAGCAAATGAAAAACTGTTTTTT
14	TRBV3-1	.	TRBJ1-3	.	CASSQEGLGNTIYF	TGTGCCAGCAGCCAAGAGGGACTCGGAAACACCATATATTTT
13	TRBV6-1	many	TRBJ2-5	.	CASSRGGGETQYF	TGTGCCAGCAGTAGGGGGGGCGGGGAGACCCAGTACTTC
16	TRBV7-3	.	TRBJ2-5	.	CASSLTGPRNQETQYF	TGTGCCAGCAGCTTAACGGGCCCCAGGAACCAAGAGACCCAGTACTTC
15	TRBV19	.	TRBJ1-2	TRBD1	CASSEGDSNFYGYTF	TGTGCCAGTAGTGAAGGGGACAGCAATTTCTATGGCTACACCTTC
16	TRBV19	few	TRBJ2-7	TRBD2	CASSISPSGPYNEQYF	TGTGCCAGTAGTATAAGTCCTAGCGGCCCCTACAATGAGCAGTACTTC
17	TRBV7-3	.	TRBJ2-3	TRBD1	CASSSPRGQGAGDTQYF	TGTGCCAGCAGCTCCCCTCGTGGACAGGGGGCTGGAGATACGCAGTATTTT
16	TRBV3-1	.	TRBJ2-2	.	CASSHFGNIATGELFF	TGTGCCAGCAGCCATTTTGGCAATATAGCCACCGGGGAGCTGTTTTTT
17	TRBV12-3/TRBV12-4	.	TRBJ2-3	TRBD2	CASSMTSGGVKGDTQYF	TGTGCCAGCAGTATGACTAGCGGGGGGGTTAAAGGAGATACGCAGTATTTT
13	TRBV11-1	.	TRBJ2-5	.	CASSLRRGETQYF	TGTGCCAGCAGCTTACGCAGGGGAGAGACCCAGTACTTC
16	TRBV7-9	many	TRBJ1-3	TRBD1	CASSFTVDRAGNTIYF	TGTGCCAGCAGCTTTACCGTCGACAGGGCTGGAAACACCATATATTTT
15	TRBV12-3/TRBV12-4	many	TRBJ1-4	.	CASSLRQNFNEKLFF	TGTGCCAGCAGTTTAAGGCAGAACTTTAATGAAAAACTGTTTTTT
18	TRBV19	.	TRBJ2-2	TRBD1	CASSLRTGAILNTGELFF	TGTGCCAGTAGTCTCAGGACAGGGGCGATTCTAAACACCGGGGAGCTGTTTTTT
15	TRBV7-2	few	TRBJ2-7	.	CASSLEGYPSYEQYF	TGTGCCAGCAGCTTAGAAGGGTATCCTTCCTACGAGCAGTACTTC
16	TRBV11-1	many	TRBJ2-2	.	CASSLAGRVDTGELFF	TGTGCCAGCAGCTTAGCAGGCAGGGTGGACACCGGGGAGCTGTTTTTT
14	TRBV4-3	few	TRBJ2-3	.	CASSQGTFGSTQYF	TGCGCCAGCAGCCAAGGGACTTTTGGGTCGACGCAGTATTTT
16	TRBV7-3	.	TRBJ2-7	TRBD2	CASSQTSGNVLYEQYF	TGTGCCAGCAGCCAGACTAGCGGGAACGTTCTCTACGAGCAGTACTTC
17	TRBV7-2	.	TRBJ2-5	TRBD2	CASSLGGSGRVQETQYF	TGTGCCAGCAGCTTAGGCGGTAGCGGGAGGGTTCAAGAGACCCAGTACTTC
19	TRBV12-3/TRBV12-4	.	TRBJ2-1	TRBD2	CASSFSRLCEKREWTEQFF	TGTGCCAGCAGTTTTTCCCGCCTTTGTGAGAAGCGGGAGTGGACTGAGCAGTTCTTC
10	TRBV29-1	many	TRBJ2-5	.	CSVDQETQYF	TGCAGCGTCGACCAAGAGACCCAGTACTTC
14	TRBV14	many	TRBJ1-3	.	CASSQGVVGNTIYF	TGTGCCAGCAGCCAAGGTGTAGTAGGAAACACCATATATTTT
16	TRBV7-2	.	TRBJ2-1	TRBD2	CASRGPGLRSYNEQFF	TGTGCCAGCAGAGGACCGGGACTACGCTCCTACAATGAGCAGTTCTTC
13	TRBV10-2	many	TRBJ2-1	.	CASAVASYNEQFF	TGCGCCTCGGCCGTGGCCTCCTACAATGAGCAGTTCTTC
16	TRBV14	many	TRBJ2-2	TRBD1	CASSPWTGLNTGELFF	TGTGCCAGCAGCCCTTGGACAGGGCTGAACACCGGGGAGCTGTTTTTT
13	TRBV28	many	TRBJ2-7	TRBD2	CASNGGTTYEQYF	TGTGCCAGCAATGGCGGGACTACCTACGAGCAGTACTTC
15	TRBV12-3/TRBV12-4	many	TRBJ1-4	.	CASSSPMGINEKLFF	TGTGCCAGCAGTAGTCCCATGGGGATCAATGAAAAACTGTTTTTT
15	TRBV7-3	.	TRBJ2-5	TRBD2	CASSREGREVETQYF	TGTGCCAGCAGCCGCGAGGGGCGGGAGGTGGAGACCCAGTACTTC
12	TRBV6-1	.	TRBJ1-6	.	CASSQQGYEQYF	TGTGCCAGCAGTCAACAGGGTTACGAGCAGTACTTT
13	TRBV11-2	many	TRBJ1-2	.	CASSLDRTGGYTF	TGTGCCAGCAGCTTAGACAGGACGGGCGGCTACACCTTC
14	TRBV20-1	few	TRBJ2-3	.	CSAGFRDHMNTQYF	TGCAGTGCTGGATTCCGGGACCATATGAATACGCAGTATTTT
15	TRBV19	.	TRBJ2-7	TRBD1	CASSISSGQGHEQYF	TGTGCCAGTAGTATATCATCTGGACAGGGCCACGAGCAGTACTTC
16	TRBV27	many	TRBJ2-2	.	CASSSIDRKATGELFF	TGTGCCAGCAGTTCAATAGACAGGAAAGCCACCGGGGAGCTGTTTTTT
16	TRBV6-2/TRBV6-3	.	TRBJ2-7	.	CASRGDRGISSYEQYF	TGTGCCAGCAGAGGTGACCGGGGGATTAGCTCCTACGAGCAGTACTTC
14	TRBV5-1	many	TRBJ1-1	TRBD1	CASSPGQGNTEAFF	TGCGCCAGCAGCCCGGGACAGGGTAACACTGAAGCTTTCTTT
15	TRBV24-1	.	TRBJ2-3	.	CATSDLSQGADTQYF	TGTGCCACCAGTGACTTGTCCCAAGGCGCAGATACGCAGTATTTT
17	TRBV6-1	many	TRBJ2-5	TRBD2	CASSDRTSGRARETQYF	TGTGCCAGCAGTGATCGGACTAGCGGGAGGGCCAGGGAGACCCAGTACTTC
14	TRBV5-1	.	TRBJ1-3	.	CASSFIRERNTIYF	TGCGCCAGCAGCTTCATCCGGGAAAGAAACACCATATATTTT
13	TRBV12-3/TRBV12-4	few	TRBJ2-7	.	CASSLAVRREQYF	TGTGCCAGCAGTTTAGCAGTTCGGAGGGAGCAGTACTTC
13	TRBV7-2	.	TRBJ2-2	.	CASSLQLTGELFF	TGTGCCAGCAGCTTGCAACTTACCGGGGAGCTGTTTTTT
13	TRBV7-9	.	TRBJ2-7	.	CASSFGMNSPLHF	TGTGCCAGCAGCTTTGGGATGAATTCACCCCTCCACTTC
14	TRBV12-3/TRBV12-4	.	TRBJ1-5	TRBD1	CASSSATGRQPQHF	TGTGCCAGCAGTTCCGCGACAGGGAGGCAGCCCCAGCATTTT